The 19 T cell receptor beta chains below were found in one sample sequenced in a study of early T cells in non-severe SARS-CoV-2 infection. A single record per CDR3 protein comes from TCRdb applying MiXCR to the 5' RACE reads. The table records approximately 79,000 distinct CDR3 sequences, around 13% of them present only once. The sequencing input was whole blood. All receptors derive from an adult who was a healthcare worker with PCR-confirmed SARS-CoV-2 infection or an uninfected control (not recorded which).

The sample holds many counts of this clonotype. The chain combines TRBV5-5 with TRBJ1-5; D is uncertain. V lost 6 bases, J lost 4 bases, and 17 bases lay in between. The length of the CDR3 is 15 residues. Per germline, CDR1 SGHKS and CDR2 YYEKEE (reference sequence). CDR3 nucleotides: TGTGCCAGCACCCATCAGGTCGGACTGAATCAGCCCCAGCATTTT. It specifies CASTHQVGLNQPQHF.

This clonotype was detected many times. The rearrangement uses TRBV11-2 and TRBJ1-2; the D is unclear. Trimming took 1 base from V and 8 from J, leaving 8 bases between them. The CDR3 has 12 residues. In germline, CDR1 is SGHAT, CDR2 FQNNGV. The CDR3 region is CASSLGFEGYTF. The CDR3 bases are TGTGCCAGCAGCTTAGGGTTTGAAGGCTACACCTTC.

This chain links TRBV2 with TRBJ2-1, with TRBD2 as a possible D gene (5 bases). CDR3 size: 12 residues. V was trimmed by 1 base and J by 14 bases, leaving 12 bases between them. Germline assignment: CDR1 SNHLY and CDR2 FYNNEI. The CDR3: CASSEGTGLEFF. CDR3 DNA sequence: TGTGCCAGCAGTGAAGGGACGGGGTTGGAGTTCTTC.

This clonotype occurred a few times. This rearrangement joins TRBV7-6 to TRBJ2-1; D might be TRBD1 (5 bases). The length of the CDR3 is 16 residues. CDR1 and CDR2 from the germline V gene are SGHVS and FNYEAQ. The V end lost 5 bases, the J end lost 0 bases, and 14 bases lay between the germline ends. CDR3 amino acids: CASSPSSGPSYNEQFF. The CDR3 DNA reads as TGTGCCAGCAGCCCTTCCTCAGGGCCCTCCTACAATGAGCAGTTCTTC.

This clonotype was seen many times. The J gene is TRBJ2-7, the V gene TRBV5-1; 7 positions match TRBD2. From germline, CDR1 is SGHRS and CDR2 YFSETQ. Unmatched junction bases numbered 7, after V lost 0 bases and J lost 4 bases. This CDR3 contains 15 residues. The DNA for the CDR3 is TGCGCCAGCAGCTTGGTTGCGGGAGTTGGGTACGAGCAGTACTTC. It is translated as CASSLVAGVGYEQYF.

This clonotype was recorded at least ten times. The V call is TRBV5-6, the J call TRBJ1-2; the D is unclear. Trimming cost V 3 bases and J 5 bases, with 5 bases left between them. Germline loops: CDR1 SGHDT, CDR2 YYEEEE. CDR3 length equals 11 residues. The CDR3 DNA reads TGTGCCAGCAGCTCCAGATATGGCTACACCTTC. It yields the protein CASSSRYGYTF.

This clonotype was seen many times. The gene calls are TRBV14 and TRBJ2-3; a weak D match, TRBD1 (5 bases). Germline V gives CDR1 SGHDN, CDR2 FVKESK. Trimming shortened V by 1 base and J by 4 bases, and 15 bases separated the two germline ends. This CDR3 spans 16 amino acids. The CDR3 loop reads CASSQVFQGGADTQYF. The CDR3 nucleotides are TGTGCCAGCAGCCAAGTCTTTCAGGGTGGGGCAGATACGCAGTATTTT.

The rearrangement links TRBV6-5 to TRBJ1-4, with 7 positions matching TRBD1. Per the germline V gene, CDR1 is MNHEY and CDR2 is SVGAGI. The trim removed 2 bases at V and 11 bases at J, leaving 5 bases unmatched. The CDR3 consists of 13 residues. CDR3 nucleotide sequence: TGTGCCAGCAGTTACGGGAGGGGGCAGAAACTGTTTTTT. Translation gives CASSYGRGQKLFF.

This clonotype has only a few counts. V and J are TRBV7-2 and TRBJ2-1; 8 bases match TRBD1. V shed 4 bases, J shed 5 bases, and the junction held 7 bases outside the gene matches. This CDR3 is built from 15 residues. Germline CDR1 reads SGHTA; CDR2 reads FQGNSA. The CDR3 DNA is TGTGCCAGCAGCTCCGACAGGGGAGAAGACAATGAGCAGTTCTTC. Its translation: CASSSDRGEDNEQFF.

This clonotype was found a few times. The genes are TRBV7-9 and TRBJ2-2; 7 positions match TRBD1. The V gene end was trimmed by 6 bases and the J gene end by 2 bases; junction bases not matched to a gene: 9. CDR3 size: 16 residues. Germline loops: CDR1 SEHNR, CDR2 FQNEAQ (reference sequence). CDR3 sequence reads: CASRSYRGTNTGELFF. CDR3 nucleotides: TGTGCCAGCAGAAGTTACAGGGGTACCAACACCGGGGAGCTGTTTTTT.

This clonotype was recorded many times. The CDR3 loop is CASSLRDGPNTEAFF. CDR3 in DNA: TGCGCCAGCAGCTTGCGAGACGGACCGAACACTGAAGCTTTCTTT. The chain uses TRBV5-1 and TRBJ1-1, with D unresolved. There are 15 residues in the CDR3. V was trimmed by 1 base and J by 1 base, leaving 11 bases between them. CDR1 and CDR2 (germline): SGHRS, YFSETQ.

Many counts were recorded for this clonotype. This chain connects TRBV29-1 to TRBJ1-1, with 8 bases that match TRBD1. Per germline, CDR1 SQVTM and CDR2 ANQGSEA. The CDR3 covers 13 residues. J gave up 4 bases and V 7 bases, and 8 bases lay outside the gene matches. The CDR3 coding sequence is TGCAGCGGGGGAGGACAGGGAAGCACTGAAGCTTTCTTT. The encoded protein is CSGGGQGSTEAFF.

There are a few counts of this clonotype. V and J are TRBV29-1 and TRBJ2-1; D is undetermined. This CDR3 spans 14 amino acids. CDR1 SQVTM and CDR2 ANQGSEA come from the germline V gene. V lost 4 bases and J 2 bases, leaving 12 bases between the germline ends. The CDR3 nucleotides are TGCAGCGTTGTTGGTGGAGTGGCCTACAATGAGCAGTTCTTC. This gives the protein CSVVGGVAYNEQFF.

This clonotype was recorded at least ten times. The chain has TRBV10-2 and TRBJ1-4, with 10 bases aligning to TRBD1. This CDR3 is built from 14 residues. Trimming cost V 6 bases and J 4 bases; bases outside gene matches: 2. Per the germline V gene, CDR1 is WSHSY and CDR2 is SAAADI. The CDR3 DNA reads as TGCGCCAGCAGCTGGACAGGGGGTAATGAAAAACTGTTTTTT. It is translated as CASSWTGGNEKLFF.

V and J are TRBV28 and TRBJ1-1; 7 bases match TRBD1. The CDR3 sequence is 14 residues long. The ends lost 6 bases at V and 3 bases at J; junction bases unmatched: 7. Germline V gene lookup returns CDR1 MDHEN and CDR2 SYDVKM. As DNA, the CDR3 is TGTGCCAGCAGGTGGACGGGACAGTACACTGAAGCTTTCTTT. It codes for CASRWTGQYTEAFF.

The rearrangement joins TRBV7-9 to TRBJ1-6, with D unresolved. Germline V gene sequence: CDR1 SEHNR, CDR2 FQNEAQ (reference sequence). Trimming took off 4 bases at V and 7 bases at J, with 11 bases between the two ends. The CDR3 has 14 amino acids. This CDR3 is CASSSARGNSPLHF. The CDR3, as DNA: TGTGCCAGCAGCTCCGCTCGGGGAAATTCACCCCTCCACTTT.

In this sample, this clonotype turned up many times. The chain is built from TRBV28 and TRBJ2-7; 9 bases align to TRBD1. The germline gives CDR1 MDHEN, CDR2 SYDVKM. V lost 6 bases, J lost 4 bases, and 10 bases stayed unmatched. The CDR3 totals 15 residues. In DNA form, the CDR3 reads TGTGCCAGCAGACGTCCTCCGGACAGGGGTTACGAGCAGTACTTC. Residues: CASRRPPDRGYEQYF.

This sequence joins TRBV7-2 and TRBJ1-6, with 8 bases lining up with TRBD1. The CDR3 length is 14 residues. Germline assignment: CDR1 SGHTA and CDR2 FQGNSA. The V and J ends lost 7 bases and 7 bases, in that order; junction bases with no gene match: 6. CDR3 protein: CASTPDRVNSPLHF. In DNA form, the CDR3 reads TGTGCCAGCACCCCGGACAGGGTGAATTCACCCCTCCACTTT.

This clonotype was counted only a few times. DNA of the CDR3: TGTGCCAGCAGCCTGGGACAGGGGAGAGGCTACACCTTC. Its translation is CASSLGQGRGYTF. The rearrangement uses TRBV28 and TRBJ1-2; 10 positions agree with TRBD1. The CDR3 has 13 amino acids. V lost 6 bases to trimming and J lost 8 bases; unmatched junction nucleotides: 6. Germline CDR1 MDHEN, CDR2 SYDVKM.